This passage covers 4 T cell receptor beta chains from one sample sequenced in a study of blood T cells in healthy people across ages. Primers used in a second PCR of roughly 6 to 11 cycles were a sample-barcoded 5' primer and a J-beta primer mix. In TCRdb, the 5' RACE reads were re-called with MiXCR into one record per CDR3 protein. The table shows roughly 830,000 distinct CDR3 sequences, with 62% occurring only once. Sequencing was done on a sample of blood. The receptors originated from a man aged 30-40 years in good health.

The chain carries TRBV28 and TRBJ1-2, with TRBD1 matching 7 bases. This CDR3 contains 15 residues. Germline CDR1 is MDHEN and CDR2 is SYDVKM. V gave up 3 bases and J gave up 3 bases; unmatched junction bases: 7. The chain's CDR3 is CASSLRGGLDYGYTF. The CDR3 coding sequence is TGTGCCAGCAGTTTGCGAGGGGGCTTGGACTATGGCTACACCTTC.

To note about this clonotype: Being one base from a much bigger clone, this may be a read error. This chain uses TRBV7-2 with TRBJ2-1; 10 nucleotides line up with TRBD2. Germline V gene sequence: CDR1 SGHTA, CDR2 FQGNSA. This CDR3 spans 19 amino acids. V was pared by 5 bases and J by 0 bases, with 13 bases of the junction left unmatched. The CDR3 bases are TGTGCCAGCAGCCCTCGGACTAGCGGCTCCCGATCCTCCTACAATGAGCAGTTCTTC. Protein sequence: CASSPRTSGSRSSYNEQFF.

In regard to this clonotype: One end of the junction varies from germline; a read error may be responsible. This chain links TRBV7-6 with TRBJ2-7; tentative D call: TRBD1 (6 bases). CDR1 is SGHVS, CDR2 FNYEAQ, per germline. The CDR3 consists of 14 residues. The CDR3, as DNA: TGTGCCACCGGCCCAGGGGTGGGAGACTACGAGCGGTACTTC. This sequence encodes CATGPGVGDYERYF.

This clonotype was observed a few times. This sequence joins TRBV3-1 and TRBJ2-7, with 8 bases matching TRBD2. The CDR3 sequence is 14 residues long. Trimming cost V 5 bases and J 6 bases; bases outside gene matches: 9. The germline gives CDR1 LGHDT, CDR2 YNNKEL (reference sequence). DNA of the CDR3: TGTGCCAGCAGCTATCTCGGGGGGGCCGGCGAGCAGTACTTC. This encodes CASSYLGGAGEQYF.